The 27 T cell receptor beta chains reported below all come from one sample, sequenced in a study of response to subunit inactivated influenza vaccine. Using its own MiXCR run on the RT-PCR reads, TCRdb lists one record per CDR3 protein. Of 860,000 or so distinct CDR3 sequences listed, 20% to 25% were seen once; the top ten hold 9.5% to 13%. Sequencing was performed on PBMCs from blood, taken around 5 days after vaccination. All receptors derive from a man aged 45-65 years who received an inactivated influenza vaccine.

This clonotype came up a few times. V and J are TRBV9 and TRBJ1-5; possibly TRBD1 for D (6 bases). Trimming shortened V by 2 bases and J by 3 bases, and 9 bases separated the two germline ends. Per the germline V gene, CDR1 is SGDLS and CDR2 is YYNGEE. This CDR3 contains 14 residues. The CDR3 coding sequence is TGTGCCAGCAGCGTTGGGACACACAATCAGCCCCAGCATTTT. Residues: CASSVGTHNQPQHF.

J is TRBJ1-2 and V is TRBV20-1; the match to TRBD1 covers 8 bases. This CDR3 contains 12 residues. Germline V gives CDR1 DFQATT, CDR2 SNEGSKA (reference sequence). V was pared by 3 bases and J by 7 bases, with 4 bases of the junction left unmatched. The CDR3 reads CSASGTGGGYTF. DNA of the CDR3: TGCAGTGCTAGCGGGACAGGAGGTGGCTACACCTTC.

The V gene is TRBV24-1, the J gene TRBJ2-7, with TRBD1 matching over 10 bases. From germline, CDR1 is KGHDR and CDR2 SFDVKD. The CDR3 consists of 16 residues. V shed 4 bases, J shed 4 bases, and the junction held 9 bases outside the gene matches. CDR3 in DNA: TGTGCCACCAGTGAAACTGGGACAGGGGAAGCGTACGAGCAGTACTTC. Translated: CATSETGTGEAYEQYF.

This clonotype was detected a few times. The gene calls are TRBV10-3 and TRBJ2-5, with a weak D call TRBD2 (7 bases). CDR3 length: 15 residues. V lost 0 bases and J lost 4, with 12 bases in between. Germline V gene sequence: CDR1 ENHRY, CDR2 SYGVKD. CDR3 DNA: TGTGCCATCAGTGAGTCGACGGGGGGCGCAGAGACCCAGTACTTC. This gives the protein CAISESTGGAETQYF.

There are many counts of this clonotype. This chain links TRBV5-1 with TRBJ2-7, with D hard to call. This CDR3 is built from 13 residues. The germline V gene encodes CDR1 SGHRS and CDR2 YFSETQ. V was shortened by 4 bases and J by 4 bases, with 12 bases between the two germline ends. The CDR3 region has the DNA TGCGCCAGCAGCCTCGTGGTAGGGTACGAGCAGTACTTC. Its protein is CASSLVVGYEQYF.

This chain links TRBV12-3 or TRBV12-4 with TRBJ2-2; possibly TRBD2 for D (6 bases). The CDR3 is 16 amino acids. Trimming took 2 bases from V and 1 from J, leaving 11 bases between them. CDR3 sequence reads: CASSLLAIENTGELFF. CDR3 nucleotides: TGTGCCAGCAGTTTACTAGCGATTGAGAACACCGGGGAGCTGTTTTTT.

The chain recombines TRBV7-9 with TRBJ2-1, with 10 bases lining up with TRBD2. Trimming removed 5 bases from V and 10 bases from J; junction bases left unmatched: 11. The CDR3 consists of 15 residues. Germline assignment: CDR1 SEHNR and CDR2 FQNEAQ (reference sequence). The CDR3 coding sequence is TGTGCCAGCAGCCAACAGCGGGGGGGGCTTGGGGAGCAGTTCTTC. Its translation is CASSQQRGGLGEQFF.

V is TRBV9 and J is TRBJ2-7, with 7 bases lining up with TRBD1. Trimming removed 2 bases from V and 1 base from J; junction bases left unmatched: 3. Per germline, CDR1 SGDLS and CDR2 YYNGEE. The CDR3 totals 14 residues. The CDR3 sequence: CASSVGDSSYEQYF. The CDR3 region has the DNA TGTGCCAGCAGCGTGGGGGACAGTTCCTACGAGCAGTACTTC.

This clonotype was seen once. V usage is TRBV7-2 and J usage is TRBJ2-1, with TRBD2 matching 9 bases. The CDR3 runs to 15 residues. The V gene end was trimmed by 0 bases and the J gene end by 9 bases; junction bases not matched to a gene: 6. Germline lookup yields CDR1 SGHTA and CDR2 FQGNSA. CDR3 coding DNA: TGTGCCAGCAGCTTAGCGGTTAGCGGGAGTTCTGAGCAGTTCTTC. Amino acids: CASSLAVSGSSEQFF. The variable domain in full, completed from reference TRBV7-2 and TRBJ2-1, reads GAGVSQSPSNKVTEKGKDVELRCDPISGHTALYWYRQSLGQGLEFLIYFQGNSAPDKSGLPSDRFSAERTGGSVSTLTIQRTQQEDSAVYLCASSLAVSGSSEQFFGPGTRLTVL.

The count of this clonotype is one. The V call is TRBV7-6, the J call TRBJ2-5, with TRBD1 identical over 8 bases. J lost 9 bases, V lost 3 bases, and 6 bases had no gene match. Germline-derived CDR1 and CDR2 are SGHVS and FNYEAQ. This CDR3 has 13 residues. The CDR3 DNA reads as TGTGCCAGCAGCTTTCGGACAGGGAGGCCCCAGTACTTC. This sequence encodes CASSFRTGRPQYF.

This chain links TRBV9 with TRBJ1-4; no clear D. With 3 bases removed from V and 4 bases from J, the gap between germline ends came to 16 bases. This CDR3 is built from 16 residues. Looked up from germline, CDR1 is SGDLS and CDR2 is YYNGEE. In nucleotides, the CDR3 is TGTGCCAGCAGCGGCTATATGGACGCCGTTAATGAAAAACTGTTTTTT. Amino acid sequence: CASSGYMDAVNEKLFF.

This clonotype was counted between two and nine times. An end of the junction does not agree with germline; a read error may underlie this. The rearrangement uses TRBV3-1 and TRBJ1-2; D call uncertain. Germline V gene data show CDR1 as LGHDT and CDR2 as YNNKEL (reference sequence). This CDR3 comprises 13 residues. CDR3 nucleotide sequence: TGTGCCAGCAGCCAAGACTTAAGCCGGCATTATTTCTTC. Translated, it gives CASSQDLSRHYFF.

The chain recombines TRBV2 with TRBJ2-7; no clear D. From germline, CDR1 is SNHLY and CDR2 FYNNEI. This CDR3 has 12 amino acids. V was shortened by 2 bases and J by 1 base, with 3 bases between the two germline ends. CDR3 sequence reads: CASSEWSYEQYF. CDR3 nucleotides: TGTGCCAGCAGTGAATGGTCCTACGAGCAGTACTTC.

This chain uses TRBV6-1 with TRBJ2-7; D could derive from TRBD1 or TRBD2 (5 bases each). Trimming pared 4 bases from V and 3 bases from J, leaving 13 bases between. Per the germline V gene, CDR1 is MNHNS and CDR2 is SASEGT. The CDR3 is 14 amino acids. The CDR3 reads CASSGGRANYEQYF. In DNA, the CDR3 is TGTGCCAGCAGTGGGGGACGGGCAAACTACGAGCAGTACTTC.

This clonotype was counted between two and nine times. The chain employs TRBV7-8 and TRBJ2-5; TRBD2 matches 12 bases. CDR3 length: 16 residues. Trimming removed 4 bases from V and 2 bases from J; junction bases left unmatched: 5. CDR1 is SGHVS and CDR2 is FQNEAQ in the germline V gene. The CDR3 DNA follows: TGTGCCAGCAGCTCCCGACTAGCGGGGGTACAAGAGACCCAGTACTTC. Amino acids: CASSSRLAGVQETQYF.

This clonotype was seen at least ten times. The rearrangement uses TRBV5-4 and TRBJ2-7, with 10 bases lining up with TRBD1. Germline V gives CDR1 SGHNT, CDR2 YYREEE (reference sequence). With 3 bases clipped from V and 2 bases from J, the junction kept 2 bases outside the gene matches. This CDR3 region has 14 residues. CDR3 amino acids: CASSWDRGPYEQYF. The CDR3 nucleotides read TGTGCCAGCAGCTGGGACAGGGGACCCTACGAGCAGTACTTC.

Written as DNA, the CDR3 is TGTGCCAGCAGCTTAGGTCTCGGGACGACCTATGGCTACACCTTC. Its protein product is CASSLGLGTTYGYTF. The chain joins TRBV11-2 to TRBJ1-2, with D possibly TRBD1 on 5 matching bases. V lost 1 base and J lost 4, with 13 bases in between. The germline CDR1 and CDR2 sequences are SGHAT and FQNNGV. The length of the CDR3 is 15 residues.

The chain recombines TRBV5-6 with TRBJ2-1, with TRBD2 identical over 8 bases. The CDR3 contains 15 residues. Per the germline V gene, CDR1 is SGHDT and CDR2 is YYEEEE. The J segment lost 8 bases and the V segment lost 5 bases, leaving 12 bases of the junction unmatched. The CDR3 DNA sequence: TGTGCCAGCAGACCGAGGGGGACTAGTAGCCATGAGCAGTTCTTC. Amino acids: CASRPRGTSSHEQFF.

This clonotype was observed a few times. This chain connects TRBV5-1 to TRBJ2-7, with 8 positions matching TRBD1. The CDR3 extends over 12 amino acids. Looked up from germline, CDR1 is SGHRS and CDR2 is YFSETQ. The J segment lost 12 bases and the V segment lost 3 bases, leaving 8 bases of the junction unmatched. The CDR3 bases are TGCGCCAGCAGCTCCAATCGACAGGGGTTGTACTTC. Translation gives CASSSNRQGLYF.

The gene calls are TRBV10-3 and TRBJ1-4; D may be TRBD1 (5 bases). Germline lookup yields CDR1 ENHRY and CDR2 SYGVKD. The CDR3 has 13 amino acids. Deletions cut 10 bases from V and 0 bases from J, with 9 bases between. In DNA, the CDR3 is TGTGCCACCCGACAGCCAACTAATGAAAAACTGTTTTTT. The encoded protein is CATRQPTNEKLFF.

This clonotype occurred a few times. The rearrangement joins TRBV20-1 to TRBJ2-3, with TRBD2 identical over 8 bases. The ends lost 6 bases at V and 3 bases at J; junction bases unmatched: 8. Germline CDR1 DFQATT, CDR2 SNEGSKA (reference sequence). The CDR3 consists of 14 residues. The CDR3 loop reads CSAGREGLTDTQYF. The CDR3 DNA is TGCAGTGCAGGACGGGAGGGCCTGACAGATACGCAGTATTTT.

This clonotype was counted a few times. The rearrangement links TRBV5-1 to TRBJ2-7, with D maybe TRBD2 (6 bases). Germline V gene data show CDR1 as SGHRS and CDR2 as YFSETQ. The CDR3 runs to 16 residues. Trimming pared 0 bases from V and 6 bases from J, leaving 19 bases between. The CDR3 DNA reads as TGCGCCAGCAGCTTGGCCCTAGCGCGCCGACCCTTCGAGCAGTACTTC. As protein: CASSLALARRPFEQYF.

The V call is TRBV12-3 or TRBV12-4, the J call TRBJ1-5; 7 nucleotides agree with TRBD1. The CDR3 contains 16 residues. V shed 6 bases, J shed 4 bases, and the junction held 12 bases outside the gene matches. This chain's CDR3 is CASSPAGTVYNQPQHF. The CDR3 DNA follows: TGTGCCAGCAGCCCTGCCGGGACAGTCTATAATCAGCCCCAGCATTTT.

This rearrangement joins TRBV20-1 to TRBJ1-1, with TRBD1 matching over 8 bases. The V gene end was trimmed by 5 bases and the J gene end by 6 bases; junction bases not matched to a gene: 2. CDR3 size: 11 residues. Germline CDR1 is DFQATT and CDR2 is SNEGSKA (reference sequence). The CDR3 nucleotides are TGCAGTGCTTACAGGGGGGCTGAAGCTTTCTTT. Protein product: CSAYRGAEAFF.

The rearrangement uses TRBV5-5 and TRBJ1-4; 8 bases fit TRBD1. The ends lost 0 bases at V and 6 bases at J; junction bases unmatched: 13. Germline V gene lookup returns CDR1 SGHKS and CDR2 YYEKEE (reference sequence). The CDR3 consists of 18 residues. CDR3 in DNA: TGTGCCAGCAGCTTGGCTCGGCAGGGGGCCCTTCGGGATGAAAAACTGTTTTTT. It codes for CASSLARQGALRDEKLFF.

This rearrangement joins TRBV7-7 to TRBJ2-1; TRBD2 matches 9 bases. After removal of 1 base from V and 6 bases from J, the junction contained 1 base not matched to a gene. CDR1 and CDR2 (germline): SSHAT, FNYEAQ (reference sequence). The CDR3 has 14 residues. The CDR3 sequence: CASSLGREGNEQFF. The DNA of the CDR3 is TGTGCCAGCAGCTTAGGGCGGGAGGGCAATGAGCAGTTCTTC.

The chain uses TRBV24-1 and TRBJ2-7; D is perhaps TRBD1 (6 bases). CDR3 size: 14 residues. V was shortened by 5 bases and J by 2 bases, with 12 bases between the two germline ends. Germline CDR1 is KGHDR and CDR2 is SFDVKD. Here the CDR3 DNA reads TGTGCCACCAGTGGAGTAGGGGGTACCTACGAGCAGTACTTC. Protein: CATSGVGGTYEQYF.